One and the same sample provided the 14 T cell receptor beta chains below, sequenced in a study of blood T cell repertoires in COVID-19. Clones were read by immunoSEQ multiplex PCR, and TCRdb kept only the in-frame ones, dropping some. This table holds roughly 100,000 clones, around 76% found once. The sample was peripheral blood. The receptors were gathered from a woman in her seventies with acute or convalescent COVID-19.

The gene calls are TRBV5-1 and TRBJ1-1; TRBD1 is a possible D gene (6 bases). CDR3 size: 19 residues. Between the trimmed V and J ends, which lost 0 bases and 1 base, there was a span of 22 bases. Germline V lookup: CDR1 SGHRS, CDR2 YFSETQ. CDR3 sequence (DNA): TGCGCCAGCAGCTTGGGGCGGGGGGGGGCGGAAAGCGGGAACACTGAAGCTTTCTTT. Protein product: CASSLGRGGAESGNTEAFF.

In its sample, this clone ranks as medium-sized. The V call is TRBV9, the J call TRBJ1-4, with 9 positions matching TRBD1. Germline trimming cut 3 bases from V and 3 bases from J; bases unmatched to any gene: 6. This CDR3 is 16 amino acids long. Germline V gene sequence: CDR1 SGDLS, CDR2 YYNGEE. The CDR3 here is CASSDPGQGANEKLFF. Written as DNA, the CDR3 is TGTGCCAGCAGCGACCCGGGACAGGGCGCTAATGAAAAACTGTTTTTT.

The genes are TRBV5-1 and TRBJ1-6; possible D gene TRBD1, 5 bases. CDR3 length: 15 residues. Germline loops: CDR1 SGHRS, CDR2 YFSETQ. Trimming removed 6 bases from V and 0 bases from J, with 10 bases in between. Here the CDR3 DNA reads TGCGCCAGCACCACGGACAACTCCTATAATTCACCCCTCCACTTT. This translates into CASTTDNSYNSPLHF.

The CDR3 bases are TGTGCCAGCAGCCGTGGGGGGGAGACCTACGAGCAGTACTTC. The encoded protein is CASSRGGETYEQYF. The chain joins TRBV3-1 (or the pseudogene TRBV3-2) to TRBJ2-7, with 7 positions matching TRBD2. This CDR3 has 14 amino acids. With 4 bases clipped from V and 2 bases from J, the junction kept 5 bases outside the gene matches. Germline lookup yields CDR1 LGHDT and CDR2 YNNKEL (reference sequence).

This clone has more than one count but fewer than ten. This CDR3 reads CASSPDGGNYGYTF. The CDR3 nucleotides read TGTGCCAGCAGCCCCGATGGGGGGAACTATGGCTACACCTTC. The chain is built from TRBV3-1 (or the pseudogene TRBV3-2) and TRBJ1-2; possibly TRBD1 for D (5 bases). The germline CDR1 and CDR2 sequences are LGHDT and YNNKEL (reference sequence). Trimming stripped 4 bases from V and 2 bases from J, with 11 bases between. This CDR3 has 14 amino acids.

This clone was seen a handful of times. As DNA, the CDR3 is TGTGCCAGCAGGGGACTGGGTAGCAATCAGCCCCAGCATTTT. Protein product: CASRGLGSNQPQHF. The chain is built from TRBV6-5 and TRBJ1-5, with D maybe TRBD1 (5 bases). Germline CDR1 is MNHEY and CDR2 is SVGAGI. The CDR3 is 14 residues long. Trimming took off 6 bases at V and 0 bases at J, with 9 bases between the two ends.

The genes are TRBV5-4 and TRBJ2-4; TRBD1 is a possible D gene (6 bases). CDR3 size: 16 residues. Between the trimmed V and J ends, which lost 0 bases and 0 bases, there was a span of 10 bases. Germline CDR1 reads SGHNT; CDR2 reads YYREEE (reference sequence). The CDR3 region is CASSLAGVGAKNIQYF. The CDR3 DNA reads as TGTGCCAGCAGCTTGGCAGGGGTAGGAGCCAAAAACATTCAGTACTTC.

The chain has TRBV25-1 and TRBJ2-3; weak D call: TRBD2 (5 bases). CDR3 length equals 15 residues. CDR1 MGHDK and CDR2 SYGVNS come from the germline V gene. V lost 0 bases and J lost 5, with 12 bases in between. The CDR3 coding sequence is TGTGCCAGCAGTGAATACGATGGAGGCGGAGATACGCAGTATTTT. This gives the protein CASSEYDGGGDTQYF.

In DNA, the CDR3 is TGCAGTGCTAGTAAGGCTAGCGGGGGGCGAACCTACGAGCAGTACTTC. Its protein product is CSASKASGGRTYEQYF. The rearrangement joins TRBV20-1 to TRBJ2-7; TRBD2 agrees at 11 bases. The CDR3 has 16 residues. The germline V gene has CDR1 DFQATT and CDR2 SNEGSKA (reference sequence). V trimming: 3 bases; J trimming: 2 bases; junction bases outside the gene matches: 9.

This rearrangement joins TRBV5-6 to TRBJ1-1; TRBD1 matches at 9 bases. The CDR3 is 17 amino acids. From germline, CDR1 is SGHDT and CDR2 YYEEEE. Trimming at V came to 2 bases and at J to 5 bases, leaving 13 bases not matched to a gene. CDR3 nucleotide sequence: TGTGCCAGCAGCTTAACCGGGACAGGGAGGGTGAGGACTGAAGCTTTCTTT. As protein: CASSLTGTGRVRTEAFF. Complete variable domain (other parts from reference TRBV5-6 and TRBJ1-1): DAGVTQSPTHLIKTRGQQVTLRCSPKSGHDTVSWYQQALGQGPQFIFQYYEEEERQRGNFPDRFSGHQFPNYSSELNVNALLLGDSALYLCASSLTGTGRVRTEAFFGQGTRLTVV.

This sequence joins TRBV6-1 and TRBJ2-1; maybe TRBD2 (6 bases). Trimming shortened V by 2 bases and J by 9 bases, and 14 bases separated the two germline ends. Germline loops: CDR1 MNHNS, CDR2 SASEGT. The CDR3 sequence is 14 residues long. In nucleotides, the CDR3 is TGTGCCAGCAGTGAATGGGGGGAATTGGGTGAGCAGTTCTTC. It is translated as CASSEWGELGEQFF.

Concerning this clone: Other DNA sequences in this sample translate to the same CDR3. The V call is TRBV5-4, the J call TRBJ2-7; 10 bases match TRBD2. CDR1 SGHNT and CDR2 YYREEE come from the germline V gene (reference sequence). The CDR3 runs to 15 residues. V shed 0 bases, J shed 1 base, and the junction held 1 base outside the gene matches. In nucleotides, the CDR3 is TGTGCCAGCAGCTTGGCAGCGGGGGGGTCCTACGAGCAGTACTTC. Translating gives CASSLAAGGSYEQYF.

The gene calls are TRBV2 and TRBJ2-1, with D perhaps TRBD1 (5 bases). Germline CDR1 reads SNHLY; CDR2 reads FYNNEI. CDR3 size: 18 residues. V was trimmed by 4 bases and J by 0 bases, leaving 19 bases between them. The CDR3 region is CASSGQIPTPSSYNEQFF. In DNA form, the CDR3 reads TGTGCCAGCAGTGGACAGATTCCGACCCCGAGCTCCTACAATGAGCAGTTCTTC.

This sequence joins TRBV11-2 and TRBJ2-3, with TRBD2 identical over 8 bases. In germline, CDR1 is SGHAT, CDR2 FQNNGV. V dropped 1 base and J dropped 4; count of bases not matched to a gene: 4. The CDR3 has 15 residues. CDR3 nucleotide sequence: TGTGCCAGCAGCTTAGGAGGACTAGCATCAGATACGCAGTATTTT. Its protein is CASSLGGLASDTQYF.